This is a list of T cell receptor beta chains from one sample in a study of OX40 agonist ivuxolimab in advanced cancers. Assay used: immunoSEQ multiplex PCR; TCRdb lists only in-frame clones, some missing. The sample comprises tens of thousands of clones, less than 95% of which are singletons, and 0.33% rests with the top ten. The input for sequencing was CD4+ or CD8+ T cells sorted from blood, taken in a trial of the OX40 agonist ivuxolimab. Every receptor here comes from an adult with an advanced solid tumor such as melanoma, head and neck, liver or kidney cancer. CDR3s include the opening cysteine and the closing phenylalanine or tryptophan. Each record gives: J gene, D gene, clone size, V gene, CDR3 protein, CDR3 DNA. D genes are given only for firm matches. Clone size, where shown, is once, few, many, or a class for clones that have expanded.

>TRBJ2-5|-|-|TRBV30
CAWSGAGETQYF
TGTGCCTGGAGTGGTGCCGGGGAGACCCAGTACTTC
>TRBJ2-5|-|-|TRBV9
CASSLRVGGPEETQYF
TGTGCCAGCAGCCTCCGGGTGGGGGGGCCGGAAGAGACCCAGTACTTC
>TRBJ2-3|-|-|TRBV11-2
CASSSRERGTDTQYF
TGTGCCAGCAGCTCTCGTGAAAGGGGAACAGATACGCAGTATTTT
>TRBJ1-2|-|-|TRBV6-1
CAIGGGDTLNYGYTF
TGTGCCATCGGGGGAGGGGACACACTTAACTATGGCTACACCTTC
>TRBJ2-3|-|-|TRBV14
CASSQGTYRDTQYF
TGTGCCAGCAGCCAAGGGACCTACCGAGATACGCAGTATTTT
>TRBJ1-2|TRBD1|-|TRBV19
CASRTGSANYGYTF
TGTGCCAGTAGGACAGGGTCCGCTAACTATGGCTACACCTTC
>TRBJ1-1|-|-|TRBV10-3
CAISESTGRGNTEAFF
TGTGCCATCAGTGAGTCGACGGGCAGGGGGAACACTGAAGCTTTCTTT
>TRBJ2-4|-|-|TRBV5-1
CASSLVVGLAKNIQYF
TGCGCCAGCAGCTTGGTTGTGGGGTTAGCCAAAAACATTCAGTACTTC
>TRBJ2-2|-|-|TRBV19
CASSIDGSNTGELFF
TGTGCCAGTAGTATCGACGGATCGAACACCGGGGAGCTGTTTTTT
>TRBJ1-2|TRBD1|-|TRBV7-2
CASSTSTGEGWGYTF
TGTGCCAGCAGCACCTCCACAGGGGAAGGTTGGGGCTACACCTTC
>TRBJ1-3|-|-|TRBV14
CASSQVTSRRSGNTIYF
TGTGCCAGCAGCCAAGTTACCAGCCGTCGCTCTGGAAACACCATATATTTT
>TRBJ2-1|TRBD2|-|TRBV19
CASSIVRGGRYEQFF
TGTGCCAGTAGTATAGTCCGGGGGGGCCGGTATGAGCAGTTCTTC
>TRBJ2-2|-|-|TRBV19
CASSIRTGELFF
TGTGCCAGTAGTATAAGGACCGGGGAGCTGTTTTTT
>TRBJ1-4|-|-|TRBV18
CASSPREVEKLFF
TGTGCCAGCTCACCTCGGGAGGTTGAAAAACTGTTTTTT
>TRBJ1-6|-|-|TRBV28
CASSLNGGRISPLHF
TGTGCCAGCAGTTTAAACGGGGGGCGGATTTCACCCCTCCACTTT
>TRBJ2-3|-|-|TRBV19
CASSRDSHFTDTQYF
TGTGCCAGTAGCCGGGACTCGCACTTCACAGATACGCAGTATTTT
>TRBJ1-1|-|-|TRBV28
CASSPQLGDTEAFF
TGTGCCAGCAGTCCACAATTGGGGGACACTGAAGCTTTCTTT
>TRBJ1-4|-|-|TRBV2
CASSESAVGATNEKLFF
TGTGCCAGCAGTGAATCGGCGGTGGGGGCAACTAATGAAAAACTGTTTTTT
>TRBJ2-7|-|-|TRBV6-5
CASSYSGSGQLYEQYF
TGTGCCAGCAGTTACTCCGGGTCCGGCCAGCTCTACGAGCAGTACTTC
>TRBJ2-5|TRBD1|-|TRBV7-9
CASKPGTAQETQYF
TGTGCCAGCAAACCCGGGACAGCACAAGAGACCCAGTACTTC
>TRBJ2-1|TRBD2|-|TRBV7-8
CASSLVAGGLYNEQFF
TGTGCCAGCAGCTTAGTAGCGGGGGGACTCTACAATGAGCAGTTCTTC
>TRBJ2-5|-|-|TRBV19
CASRRTIGVQETQYF
TGTGCCAGTCGCCGGACCATCGGGGTACAAGAGACCCAGTACTTC
>TRBJ1-5|-|-|TRBV5-8
CASSLAFRGEQPQHF
TGTGCCAGCAGCTTGGCTTTCAGGGGTGAGCAGCCCCAGCATTTT
>TRBJ2-5|-|-|TRBV28
CASSPPNLRETQYF
TGTGCCAGCAGTCCGCCCAATTTAAGGGAGACCCAGTACTTC
>TRBJ2-3|-|once|TRBV5-1
CASRGQTPADTQYF
TGCGCCAGCCGCGGACAGACCCCCGCAGATACGCAGTATTTT
>TRBJ1-6|TRBD1|-|TRBV19
CASSGRTGGYNSPLHF
TGTGCCAGTAGTGGGAGGACAGGGGGCTATAATTCACCCCTCCACTTT
>TRBJ1-2|-|once|TRBV19
CASSPRQGHNYGYTF
TGTGCCAGTAGTCCACGCCAGGGACATAACTATGGCTACACCTTC
>TRBJ1-1|-|once|TRBV5-3
CARSFLTATRTEAFF
TGTGCCAGAAGCTTCCTGACAGCCACGAGGACTGAAGCTTTCTTT
>TRBJ2-1|-|once|TRBV6-5
CASSYLDRYNEQFF
TGTGCCAGCAGTTACCTAGATCGGTACAATGAGCAGTTCTTC
>TRBJ2-1|-|-|TRBV27
CASMKGANLYNEQFF
TGTGCCAGCATGAAAGGGGCCAACCTTTACAATGAGCAGTTCTTC
>TRBJ1-1|-|-|TRBV11-3
CASSPGLETEAFF
TGTGCCAGCAGCCCGGGGCTAGAGACTGAAGCTTTCTTT
>TRBJ2-5|-|-|TRBV6-5
CASSSRTAVQETQYF
TGTGCCAGCAGTTCCAGAACGGCAGTCCAAGAGACCCAGTACTTC
>TRBJ2-2|TRBD2|-|TRBV6-6
CASSYAGGGRNGELFF
TGTGCCAGCAGTTACGCCGGGGGAGGGAGGAACGGGGAGCTGTTTTTT
>TRBJ2-3|TRBD2|-|TRBV4-1
CASSQVAGGTSSTDTQYF
TGCGCCAGCAGCCAGGTAGCGGGGGGGACTTCTAGCACAGATACGCAGTATTTT
>TRBJ1-2|-|-|TRBV7-2
CASSVSVGYTF
TGTGCCAGCAGCGTATCTGTGGGCTACACCTTC
>TRBJ1-4|-|-|TRBV7-9
CASSFPGQLEKLFF
TGTGCCAGCAGCTTTCCGGGACAACTTGAAAAACTGTTTTTT
>TRBJ2-1|-|-|TRBV28
CASSPPRGDEQFF
TGTGCCAGCAGTCCGCCCCGAGGGGATGAGCAGTTCTTC
>TRBJ1-1|-|-|TRBV9
CASSPGYTEAFF
TGTGCCAGCAGCCCAGGCTACACTGAAGCTTTCTTT
>TRBJ1-5|-|-|TRBV4-1
CASSQDMTGSQPQHF
TGCGCCAGCAGCCAAGATATGACAGGTTCTCAGCCCCAGCATTTT
>TRBJ1-2|TRBD1|few|TRBV18
CASSPDRDYGYTF
TGTGCCAGCTCACCCGACAGGGACTATGGCTACACCTTC